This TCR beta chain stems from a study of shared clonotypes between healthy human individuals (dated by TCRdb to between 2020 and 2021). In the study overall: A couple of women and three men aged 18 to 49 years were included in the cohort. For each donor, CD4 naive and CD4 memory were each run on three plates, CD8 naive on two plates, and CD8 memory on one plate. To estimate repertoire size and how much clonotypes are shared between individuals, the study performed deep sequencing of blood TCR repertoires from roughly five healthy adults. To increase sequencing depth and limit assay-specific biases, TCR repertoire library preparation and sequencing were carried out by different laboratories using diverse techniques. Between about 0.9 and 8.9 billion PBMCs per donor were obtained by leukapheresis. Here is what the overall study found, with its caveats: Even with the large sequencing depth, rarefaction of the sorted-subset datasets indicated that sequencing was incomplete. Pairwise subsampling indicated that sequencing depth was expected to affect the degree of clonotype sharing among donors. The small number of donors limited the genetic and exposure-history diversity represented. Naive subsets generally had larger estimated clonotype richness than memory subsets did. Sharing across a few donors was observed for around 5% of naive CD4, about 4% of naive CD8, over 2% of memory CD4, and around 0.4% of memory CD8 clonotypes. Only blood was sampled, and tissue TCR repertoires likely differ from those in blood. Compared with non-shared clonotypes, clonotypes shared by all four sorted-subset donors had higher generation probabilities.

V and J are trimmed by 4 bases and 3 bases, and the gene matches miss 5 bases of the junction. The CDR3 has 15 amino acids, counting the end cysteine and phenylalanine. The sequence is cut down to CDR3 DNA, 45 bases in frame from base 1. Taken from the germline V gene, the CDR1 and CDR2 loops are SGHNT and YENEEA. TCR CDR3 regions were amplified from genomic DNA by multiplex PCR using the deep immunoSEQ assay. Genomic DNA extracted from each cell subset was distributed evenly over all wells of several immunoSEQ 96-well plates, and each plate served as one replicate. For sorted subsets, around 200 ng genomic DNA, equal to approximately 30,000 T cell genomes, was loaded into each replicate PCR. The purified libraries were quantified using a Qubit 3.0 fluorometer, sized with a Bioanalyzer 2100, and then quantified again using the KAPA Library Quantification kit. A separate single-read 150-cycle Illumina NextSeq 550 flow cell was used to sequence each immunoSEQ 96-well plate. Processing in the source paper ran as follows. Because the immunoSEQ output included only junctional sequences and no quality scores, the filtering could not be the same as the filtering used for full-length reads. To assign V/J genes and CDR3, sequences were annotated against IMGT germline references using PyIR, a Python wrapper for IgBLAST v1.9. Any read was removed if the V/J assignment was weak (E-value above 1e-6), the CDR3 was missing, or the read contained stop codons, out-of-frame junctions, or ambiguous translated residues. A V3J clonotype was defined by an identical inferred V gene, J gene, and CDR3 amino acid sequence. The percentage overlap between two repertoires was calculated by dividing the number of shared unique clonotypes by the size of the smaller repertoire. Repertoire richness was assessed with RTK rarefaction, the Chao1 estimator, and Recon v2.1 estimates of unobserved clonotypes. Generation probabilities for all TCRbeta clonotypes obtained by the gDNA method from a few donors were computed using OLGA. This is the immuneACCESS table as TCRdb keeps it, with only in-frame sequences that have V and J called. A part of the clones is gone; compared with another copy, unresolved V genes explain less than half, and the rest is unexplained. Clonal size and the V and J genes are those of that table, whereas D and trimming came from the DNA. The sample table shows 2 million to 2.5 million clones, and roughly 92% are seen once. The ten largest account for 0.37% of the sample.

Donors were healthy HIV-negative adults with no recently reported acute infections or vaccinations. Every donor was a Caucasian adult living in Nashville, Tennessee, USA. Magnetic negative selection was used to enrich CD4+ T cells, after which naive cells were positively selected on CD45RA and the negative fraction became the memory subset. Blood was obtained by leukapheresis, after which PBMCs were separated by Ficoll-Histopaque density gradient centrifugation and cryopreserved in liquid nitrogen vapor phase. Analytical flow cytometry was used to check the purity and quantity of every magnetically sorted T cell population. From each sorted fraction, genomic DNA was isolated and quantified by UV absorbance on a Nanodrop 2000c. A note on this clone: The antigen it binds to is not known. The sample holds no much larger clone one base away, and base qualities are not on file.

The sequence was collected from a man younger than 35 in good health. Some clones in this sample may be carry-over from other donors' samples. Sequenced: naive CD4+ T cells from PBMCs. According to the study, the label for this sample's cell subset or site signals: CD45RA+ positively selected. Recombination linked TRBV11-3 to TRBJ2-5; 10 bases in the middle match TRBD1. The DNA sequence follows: TGTGCCAGCAGCTCGGGACAGGGGCAGGAAGAGACCCAGTACTTC. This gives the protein CASSSGQGQEETQYF.